Reported below is one T cell receptor (beta chain). V dropped 5 bases and J dropped 3 bases, with 8 bases sitting between them. This CDR3 has 13 residues. Germline V gene sequence: CDR1 SGHRS, CDR2 YFSETQ. The data derive from a study of blood T cell repertoires in COVID-19. Study in general: Spain, Italy and the United States supplied samples that represented acute and convalescent COVID-19. Sources were T cells, B-cell-depleted T cells, or PBMCs; the material itself was cDNA or gDNA.

In the study's own analysis: Estimates of nucleated cell counts were drawn from the amplification of reference gene primers. Here immunoSEQ multiplex PCR was the method, and the copy in TCRdb shows in-frame clones only, minus some. V, J and clone size derive from that table, while D and trimming were established from the DNA sequence. The sample shows about 53,000 clones, 70% to 85% of them seen only once. The sequence was obtained from a human donor in a cohort sampled during active COVID-19. This chain connects TRBV5-1 to TRBJ2-2, with TRBD1 as a possible D gene (6 bases). The sequenced sample was peripheral blood. The CDR3 bases are TGCGCCAGCAGACAGGGCGACACCGGGGAGCTGTTTTTT. Its protein is CASRQGDTGELFF.